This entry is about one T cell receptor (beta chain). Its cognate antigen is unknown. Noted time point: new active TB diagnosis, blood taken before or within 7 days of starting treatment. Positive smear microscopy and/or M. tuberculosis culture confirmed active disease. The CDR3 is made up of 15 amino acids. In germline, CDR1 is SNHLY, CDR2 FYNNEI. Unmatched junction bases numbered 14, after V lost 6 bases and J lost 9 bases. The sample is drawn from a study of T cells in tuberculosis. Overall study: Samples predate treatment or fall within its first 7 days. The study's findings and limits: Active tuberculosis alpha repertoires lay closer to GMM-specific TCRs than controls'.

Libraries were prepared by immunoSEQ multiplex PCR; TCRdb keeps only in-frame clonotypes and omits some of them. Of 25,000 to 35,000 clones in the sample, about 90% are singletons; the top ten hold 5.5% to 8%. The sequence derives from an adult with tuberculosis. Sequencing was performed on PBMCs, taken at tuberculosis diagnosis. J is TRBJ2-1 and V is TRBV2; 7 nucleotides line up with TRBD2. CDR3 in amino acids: CASRNQAGVISEQFF. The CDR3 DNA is TGTGCCAGCAGGAATCAGGCGGGAGTGATATCTGAGCAGTTCTTC.